This record concerns one T cell receptor (beta chain) sequence. The record originates from a study of blood T cells in healthy people across ages. The CDR3 contains 19 residues. J gave up 1 base and V 6 bases, and 19 bases lay outside the gene matches. Alongside a J-beta primer mix, a sample-barcoded 5' primer served in a second PCR lasting 7 to 11 cycles. TCRdb re-called the 5' RACE reads with MiXCR, one entry per CDR3 protein. Of more than 650,000 distinct CDR3 sequences listed, about 26% were seen once; the top ten hold around 3%. This sample also appeared in a second study, on T cells of mothers and their children. That publication notes: Three healthy Caucasian mothers served as donors, and their six children did as well.

Sequencing was performed on blood. This rearrangement joins TRBV6-7 to TRBJ2-3; TRBD2 agrees at 7 bases. TRBV6-7 is identified as an open reading frame with a role that is uncertain. This clonotype was sampled from a boy younger than 18 in good health. CDR3 in amino acids: CASRWPRLFGGNRTDTQYF. Here the CDR3 DNA reads TGTGCCAGCAGGTGGCCCAGGTTATTCGGGGGGAATCGCACAGATACGCAGTATTTT.